This T cell receptor beta chain was profiled in a study of Graves' ophthalmopathy and Graves' hyperthyroidism (dated by TCRdb to the late 2010s). About the study as a whole: Hyperthyroidism was defined as stable when no progression to ophthalmopathy occurred within 18 months of follow-up. The study used signatures of the TCR beta repertoire to tell Graves' ophthalmopathy apart from Graves' hyperthyroidism and to predict which patients would progress to ophthalmopathy. In total, 135 blood samples were TCR-sequenced: some 40 ophthalmopathy, over 70 hyperthyroidism and approximately 17 hyperthyroidism-to-ophthalmopathy patients. To explore V-J signatures that distinguish ophthalmopathy from hyperthyroidism, a discovery set of 100 patients was enrolled, made up of 43 with ophthalmopathy and 55 to 65 with stable hyperthyroidism. An independent validation cohort comprised some 19 hyperthyroidism patients and 15 to 17 patients who later progressed from hyperthyroidism to ophthalmopathy. In about 6 hyperthyroidism patients, the T-cell repertoire of thyroid tissue was compared with the T-cell repertoire of blood. Once sampling was done, hyperthyroidism patients were given methimazole at a starting dose of 30 mg daily, while ophthalmopathy patients were given high-dose intravenous methylprednisolone. Findings and caveats that apply to the study as a whole: In validation, the model predicted ophthalmopathy progression with about 64% sensitivity and 72.22% specificity; some 13 predicted patients were CT-confirmed with GO in a median of 6.5 months. No statistical method was used to predetermine the sample size, and group allocation was not hidden from the investigators. Most expanded thyroid clonotypes with frequency above 0.001 were also detected in blood, suggesting blood repertoires may reflect the thyroid immune response. The 13-signature model separated ophthalmopathy from stable hyperthyroidism with roughly 89% sensitivity and almost 84% specificity in cross-validation, and 80%/75% in the test set.

Hyperthyroidism patients were newly diagnosed, were aged 18 to 65 years, and had a disease duration under 2 months. Patients were excluded if they had other autoimmune diseases, uncontrolled infections, pregnancy or lactation. Clinical symptoms, serum thyroxine, TRAb, thyroid ultrasound and orbital computed tomography formed the basis of the diagnosis. Trizol reagent was used to extract the total RNA, and its quality was then checked on an Agilent 2100 Bioanalyzer. Notes on this clonotype: Its target antigen remains unknown. Within one base of it there is no much larger clone, and no base qualities were kept.

For repertoire sequencing, the TCR beta CDR3 regions were amplified from RNA transcripts. The first round was an RT-PCR using HTBI primers with the Qiagen OneStep RT-PCR kit, and this first round was followed by a second-round multiplex PCR, then size selection and purification. Libraries were sequenced paired-end with 100 bp reads on an Illumina HiSeq2000. As for the authors' bioinformatics: SOAPnuke was used for read processing, and reads with adapters, uncalled bases, a mean Phred below 15, or no exact constant-primer or identifier match were discarded. High-quality paired reads were merged with COPE v1.2.5. Unique nucleotide sequences were defined as clonotypes and aligned to IMGT TRB V, D and J references using MiTCR v1.1. Only V-J combinations with frequency above 0.0001 were analysed, covering 98% to 99.2% of repertoires. For each V-J combination, a TCR clonal expansion and chaos score was defined as F50 clonal expansion divided by the chaos observed in the TCRdist matrix. Welch's t-statistics and random forest were used to reduce the features to 10 to 15 V-J combinations, which were then used as input to a naive Bayes classifier. Thyroid-blood repertoire similarity was quantified with the Morisita-Horn index. The public reads were reprocessed in TCRdb via fastp at Q25 and MiXCR, keeping in-frame beta chains. Entries that share a CDR3 protein sequence are merged under the most common genes and DNA. TCRdb assigned the V and J calls; the authors' analysis was not used. Counted in this sample were 580,000 or so distinct CDR3 sequences; under 45% of them appeared once. The ten largest clonotypes hold 4% to 5% of the sample.

Reading from cysteine to phenylalanine, the CDR3 counts 15 amino acids. Only CDR3 DNA is held: 45 bases, read in frame from base 1. The germline V gene specifies SGDLS as CDR1 and YYNGEE as CDR2. The rearranged chain carries TRBV9 and TRBJ1-2, with TRBD2 identical over 9 junction bases. The J call may be mistaken, given a closer DNA end match to TRBJ2-1. The receptor was derived from an adult man with Graves' hyperthyroidism. The sequencing input was peripheral blood or thyroid tissue (not recorded which). CDR3 protein: CASSVDSGSYNEQFF. Read as DNA, the sequence is TGTGCCAGCAGCGTAGATAGCGGGAGTTACAATGAGCAGTTCTTC.